This is a list of T cell receptor beta chains from one sample in a study of OX40 agonist ivuxolimab in advanced cancers. The method was immunoSEQ multiplex PCR; TCRdb's version includes in-frame clones alone and lacks a portion of them. The sample shows 20,000 to 25,000 clones, roughly 84% of them seen only once. This specimen consisted of CD4+ or CD8+ T cells sorted from blood, obtained in a trial of the OX40 agonist ivuxolimab. Every receptor here comes from an adult with an advanced solid tumor such as melanoma, head and neck, liver or kidney cancer. CDR3s include the opening cysteine and the closing phenylalanine or tryptophan. The order of the fields is V gene, D gene, J gene, CDR3 protein. The D gene is left open where the match is weak.

V: TRBV27
D: TRBD2
J: TRBJ2-7
CDR3: CASSVSIAGGDYEQYF

V: TRBV6-6
D: TRBD2
J: TRBJ2-3
CDR3: CASSYGTSGNTQYF

V: TRBV7-9
D: -
J: TRBJ1-5
CDR3: CASSTGIGNQPQHF

V: TRBV4-3
D: -
J: TRBJ2-7
CDR3: CASSQFPRPAAYEQYF

V: TRBV7-9
D: TRBD1
J: TRBJ1-4
CDR3: CASSGGGGGLNEKLFF

V: TRBV27
D: TRBD2
J: TRBJ2-7
CDR3: CASSPRLAGTYEQYF

V: TRBV28
D: TRBD1
J: TRBJ2-4
CDR3: CASSFLGQGATKNIQYF

V: TRBV7-9
D: -
J: TRBJ2-7
CDR3: CASSPRAAAYEQYF

V: TRBV7-9
D: -
J: TRBJ2-7
CDR3: CASSPPRTYEQYF

V: TRBV28
D: -
J: TRBJ1-3
CDR3: CASSFLGGNSGNTIYF

V: TRBV4-1
D: TRBD2
J: TRBJ2-7
CDR3: CASSQDESSGTSYEQYF

V: TRBV6-5
D: -
J: TRBJ1-1
CDR3: CASTEQGYTEAFF

V: TRBV29-1
D: -
J: TRBJ2-7
CDR3: CSVEPGDAYEQYF

V: TRBV27
D: -
J: TRBJ2-7
CDR3: CASSLGMNLIPYEQYF

V: TRBV5-1
D: TRBD1
J: TRBJ2-7
CDR3: CASSPRDRAAYEQYF

V: TRBV4-1
D: -
J: TRBJ1-1
CDR3: CASSQVGASEAFF

V: TRBV21-1
D: -
J: TRBJ2-5
CDR3: CASRGGPLQETQYF

V: TRBV7-9
D: TRBD1
J: TRBJ2-5
CDR3: CASSDREETQYF